This TCR beta chain was obtained from a study of blood T cell repertoires in COVID-19. CDR3 size: 17 residues. Germline V gene data show CDR1 as MNHEY and CDR2 as SVGEGT. The trim removed 6 bases at V and 5 bases at J, leaving 16 bases unmatched. Original analysis: Reference gene primer amplification gave estimated nucleated cell counts. Data came from immunoSEQ multiplex PCR; TCRdb stores just in-frame clones and leaves some out. V and J calls plus clone size are reproduced from that table; the DNA served to infer D and trimming. The sample consists of about 190,000 clones, approximately 86% of them appearing once.

The sample consisted of peripheral blood. This receptor was obtained from a man in his forties with active or convalescent COVID-19. J is TRBJ2-5 and V is TRBV6-2 or TRBV6-3; 9 bases agree with TRBD1. DNA of the CDR3: TGTGCCAGCAGCCCTTTTGGGACAGGGAGTATTAAGGAGACCCAGTACTTC. This sequence encodes CASSPFGTGSIKETQYF.